Below are 20 T cell receptor beta chains sequenced from a single sample in a study of T cell responses to AZD1222 COVID-19 vaccine. Data came from immunoSEQ multiplex PCR; TCRdb stores just in-frame clones and leaves some out. This table has more than 11,000 clones, around 80% appearing once. The material was peripheral blood, obtained 28 days after the second AZD1222 dose. The receptors were gathered from an adult who received the AZD1222 COVID-19 vaccine.

The chain links TRBV30 to TRBJ1-1, with D hard to call. The germline V gene has CDR1 GTSNPN and CDR2 SVGIG (reference sequence). Trimming stripped 0 bases from V and 0 bases from J, with 8 bases between. The CDR3 extends over 14 amino acids. Here the CDR3 reads CAWSVLRMNTEAFF. The CDR3 DNA reads TGTGCCTGGAGTGTACTGCGGATGAACACTGAAGCTTTCTTT.

This rearrangement joins TRBV6-4 to TRBJ1-2, with TRBD1 matching over 7 bases. This CDR3 has 14 residues. V gave up 6 bases and J gave up 0 bases; unmatched junction bases: 4. Germline-derived CDR1 and CDR2 are MRHNA and SNTAGT. CDR3 loop: CASSRDSSNYGYTF. The CDR3 region has the DNA TGTGCCAGCAGCCGGGACAGCTCTAACTATGGCTACACCTTC.

V usage is TRBV5-4 and J usage is TRBJ2-1; tentative D call: TRBD2 (6 bases). The CDR3 consists of 15 residues. Germline CDR1 and CDR2: SGHNT and YYREEE (reference sequence). The germline V and J ends were trimmed by 2 bases and 4 bases, with 13 bases remaining between them. The CDR3 protein is CASSLELAKYNEQFF. The CDR3 coding sequence is TGTGCCAGCAGCTTAGAACTAGCCAAATACAATGAGCAGTTCTTC.

The gene calls are TRBV19 and TRBJ1-5, with D tentatively TRBD1 (6 bases). This CDR3 region has 14 residues. From germline, CDR1 is LNHDA and CDR2 SQIVND (reference sequence). The V and J ends lost 3 bases and 4 bases respectively, with 10 bases between them. The CDR3 reads CASSIGQNNQPQHF. The CDR3 region has the DNA TGTGCCAGTAGTATCGGACAGAATAATCAGCCCCAGCATTTT. Drawing the rest from reference TRBV19 and TRBJ1-5, the complete variable domain is DGGITQSPKYLFRKEGQNVTLSCEQNLNHDAMYWYRQDPGQGLRLIYYSQIVNDFQKGDIAEGYSVSREKKESFPLTVTSAQKNPTAFYLCASSIGQNNQPQHFGDGTRLSIL.

In this sample, this clone turned up once. The chain recombines TRBV28 with TRBJ1-3, with D maybe TRBD1 (6 bases). Trimming removed 10 bases from V and 0 bases from J, with 13 bases in between. Germline V gene sequence: CDR1 MDHEN, CDR2 SYDVKM. This CDR3 has 14 amino acids. The CDR3 region has the DNA TGTGCCACCAACCAGGGGACCTCTGGAAACACCATATATTTT. Protein product: CATNQGTSGNTIYF.

V gene TRBV18 combines with J gene TRBJ2-1, with 8 bases that match TRBD1. Unmatched junction bases numbered 12, after V lost 1 base and J lost 7 bases. Germline assignment: CDR1 KGHSH and CDR2 LQKENI. CDR3 size: 17 residues. CDR3 bases: TGTGCCAGCTCACCACGGGTTGCAGGACAGGGTATGAATGAGCAGTTCTTC. Translating gives CASSPRVAGQGMNEQFF.

The chain is built from TRBV6-5 and TRBJ2-7, with a possible D match to TRBD2 (5 bases). Per germline, CDR1 MNHEY and CDR2 SVGAGI. V was trimmed by 3 bases and J by 12 bases, leaving 18 bases between them. The CDR3 is 13 amino acids. CDR3 region: CASSYRGQRSVYF. The CDR3 coding sequence is TGTGCCAGCAGTTATAGAGGTCAGCGGTCGGTGTACTTC.

The chain uses TRBV7-2 and TRBJ2-5, with D hard to call. Deletions cut 3 bases from V and 1 base from J, with 6 bases between. Germline V gene data show CDR1 as SGHTA and CDR2 as FQGNSA. The CDR3 has 13 amino acids. CDR3 amino acids: CASSFWAQETQYF. Here the CDR3 DNA reads TGTGCCAGCAGCTTCTGGGCCCAAGAGACCCAGTACTTC.

This chain uses TRBV2 with TRBJ1-3; no definite D call. The CDR3 contains 14 residues. Trimming removed 7 bases from V and 2 bases from J, with 12 bases in between. CDR1 is SNHLY, CDR2 FYNNEI, per germline. The CDR3 sequence: CASTGVEAGNTIYF. The CDR3 coding sequence is TGTGCCAGCACCGGGGTGGAGGCTGGAAACACCATATATTTT.

This clone was counted a single time. In DNA form, the CDR3 reads TGTGCCAGCAGCTTAGAGGCCGGGACAGGGAGCGGCTACACCTTC. As protein: CASSLEAGTGSGYTF. The rearrangement links TRBV7-9 to TRBJ1-2; 9 positions agree with TRBD1. Trimming removed 1 base from V and 8 bases from J; junction bases left unmatched: 8. This CDR3 has 15 residues. CDR1 and CDR2 from the germline V gene are SEHNR and FQNEAQ (reference sequence). The full variable domain, in which reference TRBV7-9 and TRBJ1-2 provide the parts outside the CDR3, is DTGVSQNPRHKITKRGQNVTFRCDPISEHNRLYWYRQTLGQGPEFLTYFQNEAQLEKSRLLSDRFSAERPKGSFSTLEIQRTEQGDSAMYLCASSLEAGTGSGYTFGSGTRLTVV.

The chain couples TRBV5-1 to TRBJ1-1; tentative D call: TRBD1 (5 bases). Trimming took 1 base from V and 4 from J, leaving 11 bases between them. Germline lookup yields CDR1 SGHRS and CDR2 YFSETQ. The length of the CDR3 is 14 residues. The CDR3 DNA follows: TGCGCCAGCAGCTTGCAGGGCGGCGGCACTGAAGCTTTCTTT. This sequence encodes CASSLQGGGTEAFF.

This clone was found a few times. The gene calls are TRBV30 and TRBJ2-4; possibly TRBD2 for D (6 bases). CDR1 and CDR2 (germline): GTSNPN, SVGIG (reference sequence). The CDR3 is 14 residues long. Deletions cut 5 bases from V and 2 bases from J, with 13 bases between. CDR3 in amino acids: CAWGEVGSKNIQYF. CDR3 nucleotides: TGTGCCTGGGGGGAGGTTGGGTCCAAAAACATTCAGTACTTC.

This clone was seen only once. The J gene is TRBJ1-1, the V gene TRBV2; TRBD1 aligns across 9 bases. CDR3 length: 13 residues. V trimming: 7 bases; J trimming: 5 bases; junction bases outside the gene matches: 5. Germline V gene lookup returns CDR1 SNHLY and CDR2 FYNNEI. The CDR3 reads CASNWDRATEAFF. The CDR3 region has the DNA TGTGCCAGCAATTGGGACAGGGCAACTGAAGCTTTCTTT.

The chain recombines TRBV4-1 with TRBJ2-7; 12 bases match TRBD2. V gave up 0 bases and J gave up 4 bases; unmatched junction bases: 4. The germline CDR1 and CDR2 sequences are MGHRA and YSYEKL. The CDR3 consists of 16 residues. CDR3 sequence: CASSQEPSGGAYEQYF. For the CDR3, the DNA is TGCGCCAGCAGCCAAGAACCTAGCGGGGGGGCTTACGAGCAGTACTTC.

The chain uses TRBV27 and TRBJ2-1, with 13 bases matching TRBD2. The CDR3 has 17 amino acids. CDR1 is MNHEY and CDR2 is SMNVEV in the germline V gene (reference sequence). V shed 4 bases and J 7 bases; nucleotides not matched to a gene: 10. The CDR3 sequence is CASSSRLTSGRSNEQFF. The CDR3, as DNA: TGTGCCAGCAGTTCCCGCTTGACTAGCGGGAGGTCGAATGAGCAGTTCTTC.

The rearrangement links TRBV2 to TRBJ1-5; 9 nucleotides align to TRBD1. Unmatched junction bases numbered 5, after V lost 6 bases and J lost 5 bases. Germline V gene data show CDR1 as SNHLY and CDR2 as FYNNEI. The CDR3 runs 14 residues. The CDR3 DNA reads TGTGCCAGCAGCCGCAGACAGGGGGATCAGCCCCAGCATTTT. It is translated as CASSRRQGDQPQHF.

The chain joins TRBV11-1 to TRBJ2-1; maybe TRBD2 (6 bases). This CDR3 is built from 13 residues. Trimming took 4 bases from V and 4 from J, leaving 8 bases between them. Per germline, CDR1 SGHAT and CDR2 FQDESV (reference sequence). As DNA, the CDR3 is TGTGCCAGCAGCTCCGGGACTTACAATGAGCAGTTCTTC. It specifies CASSSGTYNEQFF. Complete variable domain (other parts from reference TRBV11-1 and TRBJ2-1): EAEVAQSPRYKITEKSQAVAFWCDPISGHATLYWYRQILGQGPELLVQFQDESVVDDSQLPKDRFSAERLKGVDSTLKIQPAELGDSAMYLCASSSGTYNEQFFGPGTRLTVL.

This chain uses TRBV6-5 with TRBJ1-2; 8 bases fit TRBD1. Per the germline V gene, CDR1 is MNHEY and CDR2 is SVGAGI. The CDR3 is 14 residues long. The V segment lost 6 bases and the J segment 2 bases; nucleotides outside the gene matches: 5. This CDR3 reads CASSRQGLNYGYTF. DNA for the CDR3: TGTGCCAGCAGCCGACAGGGGCTAAACTATGGCTACACCTTC.

The genes are TRBV28 and TRBJ2-7, with 8 bases matching TRBD1. The CDR3 loop spans 14 amino acids. Germline values: CDR1 MDHEN, CDR2 SYDVKM. V lost 5 bases to trimming and J lost 3 bases; unmatched junction nucleotides: 6. For the CDR3, the DNA is TGTGCCAGCAGTAAACTGACAGGGGTCTACGAGCAGTACTTC. This encodes CASSKLTGVYEQYF.

The chain combines TRBV14 with TRBJ2-7, with D unclear. The CDR3 is 11 residues long. From germline, CDR1 is SGHDN and CDR2 FVKESK. V was clipped by 5 bases and J by 3 bases, with 5 bases between them. The CDR3 DNA is TGTGCCAGCAGCTATAACTACGAGCAGTACTTC. Translated, it gives CASSYNYEQYF.